The 19 T cell receptor beta chains given below trace back to one sample, sequenced in a study of OX40 agonist ivuxolimab in advanced cancers. TCRdb's table, derived via immunoSEQ multiplex PCR, lists solely in-frame clones and lacks some. In the table there are about 36,000 clones, roughly four fifths of which are singletons. The source material was CD4+ or CD8+ T cells sorted from blood, sampled in a trial of the OX40 agonist ivuxolimab. These receptors came from an adult with an advanced solid tumor such as melanoma, head and neck, liver or kidney cancer.

The chain couples TRBV4-1 to TRBJ1-2; 7 bases are shared with TRBD1. V dropped 1 base and J dropped 3; count of bases not matched to a gene: 8. The CDR3 extends over 16 amino acids. Germline V gene sequence: CDR1 MGHRA, CDR2 YSYEKL. CDR3 loop: CASSQVPGDRDYGYTF. The CDR3 DNA reads as TGCGCCAGCAGCCAAGTTCCGGGCGACAGGGACTATGGCTACACCTTC.

V is TRBV28 and J is TRBJ1-1, with a weak D call TRBD1 (5 bases). CDR1 MDHEN and CDR2 SYDVKM come from the germline V gene. The CDR3 spans 14 residues. V was trimmed by 6 bases and J by 0 bases, leaving 11 bases between them. The CDR3 region has the DNA TGTGCCAGCAGGGCGGCAGGGATGAACACTGAAGCTTTCTTT. This translates into CASRAAGMNTEAFF.

This sequence joins TRBV6-5 and TRBJ2-5; D is tentatively TRBD1 or TRBD2 (5 bases each). The CDR3 runs 14 residues. V was pared by 4 bases and J by 2 bases, with 11 bases between. Germline V gives CDR1 MNHEY, CDR2 SVGAGI. CDR3: CASSLLWGQETQYF. In DNA form, the CDR3 reads TGTGCCAGCAGTTTACTATGGGGGCAAGAGACCCAGTACTTC.

This chain connects TRBV28 to TRBJ2-3; D call uncertain. Looked up from germline, CDR1 is MDHEN and CDR2 is SYDVKM. CDR3 length equals 16 residues. V was trimmed by 2 bases and J by 0 bases, leaving 12 bases between them. In nucleotides, the CDR3 is TGTGCCAGCAGTTTAGGCCCGGCTAGAAGCACAGATACGCAGTATTTT. Translating it yields CASSLGPARSTDTQYF.

The chain couples TRBV28 to TRBJ2-1, with 7 nucleotides matching TRBD1. Trimming removed 3 bases from V and 0 bases from J; junction bases left unmatched: 2. Germline assignment: CDR1 MDHEN and CDR2 SYDVKM. CDR3 size: 15 residues. For the CDR3, the DNA is TGTGCCAGCAGTTTCCGGGACAGCTCCTACAATGAGCAGTTCTTC. This codes for CASSFRDSSYNEQFF.

Concerning this clone: One junction end does not reproduce the germline sequence, and a read error may be involved. The rearrangement uses TRBV7-6 and TRBJ2-7, with 8 nucleotides matching TRBD2. CDR1 SGHVS and CDR2 FNYEAQ come from the germline V gene. This CDR3 has 14 amino acids. CDR3: CASSQGGGIYGQYF. DNA of the CDR3: TGTGCCAGCAGCCAGGGCGGGGGGATCTACGGGCAGTACTTC.

This rearrangement joins TRBV15 to TRBJ2-3, with 9 bases matching TRBD1. The CDR3 contains 16 residues. Germline CDR1 LNHNV, CDR2 YYDKDF (reference sequence). Trimming took 2 bases from V and 0 from J; bases not matched to a gene: 3. This CDR3 is CATSRNRGHSTDTQYF. CDR3 nucleotides: TGTGCCACCAGCAGAAACAGGGGGCATAGCACAGATACGCAGTATTTT.

The chain is built from TRBV4-2 and TRBJ2-5; 9 bases are shared with TRBD1. The assigned J gene may be wrong: the sequence end matches TRBJ2-7 better. This CDR3 comprises 14 residues. From germline, CDR1 is LGHNA and CDR2 YNFKEQ. Here the CDR3 reads CASSQRGQGTEQYF. For the CDR3, the DNA is TGTGCCAGCAGCCAAAGGGGACAGGGTACCGAGCAGTACTTC.

The chain uses TRBV19 and TRBJ1-5; TRBD1 might be the D (5 bases). Germline CDR1 reads LNHDA; CDR2 reads SQIVND (reference sequence). The CDR3 consists of 14 residues. V was clipped by 4 bases and J by 5 bases, with 12 bases between them. The CDR3, as DNA: TGTGCCAGTAGTAATCGGGGGGTCGATCAGCCCCAGCATTTT. This translates into CASSNRGVDQPQHF.

V is TRBV7-9 and J is TRBJ1-1; no firm D call. This CDR3 region has 14 residues. Germline V lookup: CDR1 SEHNR, CDR2 FQNEAQ (reference sequence). V shed 1 base and J shed 6 bases, with 12 bases lying between them. The DNA of the CDR3 is TGTGCCAGCAGCTTAGAGCCTTCTGATCCTGAAGCTTTCTTT. Translating gives CASSLEPSDPEAFF.

The chain joins TRBV28 to TRBJ1-2; no clear D. This CDR3 is built from 15 residues. The germline CDR1 and CDR2 sequences are MDHEN and SYDVKM. Trimming pared 4 bases from V and 1 base from J, leaving 13 bases between. For the CDR3, the DNA is TGTGCCAGCAGTTCGAGTTCGGGCAGTAACTATGGCTACACCTTC. Translation gives CASSSSSGSNYGYTF.

This clone occurred once. This sequence joins TRBV19 and TRBJ1-2, with D possibly TRBD1 on 5 matching bases. The CDR3 has 15 amino acids. From germline, CDR1 is LNHDA and CDR2 SQIVND (reference sequence). Trimming removed 4 bases from V and 8 bases from J, with 20 bases in between. CDR3 sequence reads: CASSTRDAWMEGYTF. CDR3 nucleotide sequence: TGTGCCAGTAGTACAAGGGACGCCTGGATGGAGGGCTACACCTTC.

CDR3 amino acids: CASSVDSNSYNEQFF. CDR3 in DNA: TGTGCCAGCAGCGTAGACTCCAATAGCTACAATGAGCAGTTCTTC. This chain links TRBV9 with TRBJ2-1; D remains ambiguous. The CDR3 consists of 15 residues. Germline lookup yields CDR1 SGDLS and CDR2 YYNGEE. V lost 0 bases and J 3 bases, leaving 10 bases between the germline ends.

The rearrangement links TRBV28 to TRBJ2-7, with 9 bases fitting TRBD2. V lost 6 bases to trimming and J lost 3 bases; unmatched junction nucleotides: 15. This CDR3 spans 17 amino acids. Germline-derived CDR1 and CDR2 are MDHEN and SYDVKM. CDR3 amino acids: CASSGRGGHTLIYEQYF. CDR3 nucleotide sequence: TGTGCCAGCAGCGGGCGGGGGGGACACACGCTAATCTACGAGCAGTACTTC.

The chain has TRBV28 and TRBJ2-5, with D perhaps matching TRBD1 (6 bases). The J call may be mistaken, given a closer DNA end match to TRBJ2-7. The CDR3 length is 14 residues. Germline V gene data show CDR1 as MDHEN and CDR2 as SYDVKM. The CDR3 is CASSPPDSSYEQYF. CDR3 coding DNA: TGTGCCAGCAGCCCGCCGGACAGTTCCTACGAGCAGTACTTC.

V usage is TRBV5-6 and J usage is TRBJ1-1; the D is unclear. The CDR3 is 14 amino acids. V lost 0 bases, J lost 6 bases, and 12 bases lay in between. Germline V lookup: CDR1 SGHDT, CDR2 YYEEEE. The CDR3 DNA is TGTGCCAGCAGCTTGGGGTCAGTCCTCGCTGAAGCTTTCTTT. Translated, it gives CASSLGSVLAEAFF. The full variable domain, completed using reference TRBV5-6 and TRBJ1-1, is DAGVTQSPTHLIKTRGQQVTLRCSPKSGHDTVSWYQQALGQGPQFIFQYYEEEERQRGNFPDRFSGHQFPNYSSELNVNALLLGDSALYLCASSLGSVLAEAFFGQGTRLTVV.

The chain is built from TRBV29-1 and TRBJ1-2; D ambiguous. CDR3 length equals 17 residues. The V gene's germline CDR1 is SQVTM and CDR2 ANQGSEA. Trimming removed 3 bases from V and 1 base from J, with 21 bases in between. The DNA of the CDR3 is TGCAGCGTTGATATGGGCACCCTCCTCGCCATTAACTATGGCTACACCTTC. It specifies CSVDMGTLLAINYGYTF.

This chain links TRBV19 with TRBJ2-1; the D is unclear. Germline V gene sequence: CDR1 LNHDA, CDR2 SQIVND (reference sequence). The CDR3 is 17 residues long. V was trimmed by 1 base and J by 0 bases, leaving 13 bases between them. The CDR3 loop reads CASSIGPSLSSYNEQFF. In DNA form, the CDR3 reads TGTGCCAGTAGTATAGGGCCATCCTTGAGCTCCTACAATGAGCAGTTCTTC.

Comments on this clone: A junction boundary mismatches the germline segment, possibly from a read error. Other nucleotide sequences from this sample produce the same CDR3. Here the CDR3 DNA reads TGCGCCAGCAGCCCCCGACCCAGGATGAACACTGAAGCTTTCTTT. Its protein product is CASSPRPRMNTEAFF. The V call is TRBV5-6, the J call TRBJ1-1; D is unresolved. Germline V gives CDR1 SGHDT, CDR2 YYEEEE. The CDR3 is 15 amino acids.